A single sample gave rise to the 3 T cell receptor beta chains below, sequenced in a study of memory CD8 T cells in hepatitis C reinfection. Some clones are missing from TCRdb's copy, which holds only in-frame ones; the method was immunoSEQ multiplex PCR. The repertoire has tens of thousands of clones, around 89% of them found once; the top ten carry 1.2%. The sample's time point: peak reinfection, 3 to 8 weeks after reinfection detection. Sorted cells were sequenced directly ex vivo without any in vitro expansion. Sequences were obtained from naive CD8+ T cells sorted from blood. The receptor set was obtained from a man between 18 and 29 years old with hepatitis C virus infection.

The CDR3 loop reads CASSLVPIEETQYF. The DNA of the CDR3 is TGTGCCAGCAGCTTAGTCCCCATAGAAGAGACCCAGTACTTC. V gene TRBV7-2 combines with J gene TRBJ2-5, with no clear D. Germline CDR1 reads SGHTA; CDR2 reads FQGNSA. This CDR3 contains 14 residues. V dropped 1 base and J dropped 3 bases, with 9 bases sitting between them.

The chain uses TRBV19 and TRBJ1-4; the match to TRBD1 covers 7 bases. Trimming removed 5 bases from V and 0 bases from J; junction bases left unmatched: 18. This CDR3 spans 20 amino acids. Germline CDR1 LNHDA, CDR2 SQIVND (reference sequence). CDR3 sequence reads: CASSSALQGTLVATNEKLFF. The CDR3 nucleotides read TGTGCCAGTAGTTCGGCTCTACAGGGGACCTTAGTTGCAACTAATGAAAAACTGTTTTTT.

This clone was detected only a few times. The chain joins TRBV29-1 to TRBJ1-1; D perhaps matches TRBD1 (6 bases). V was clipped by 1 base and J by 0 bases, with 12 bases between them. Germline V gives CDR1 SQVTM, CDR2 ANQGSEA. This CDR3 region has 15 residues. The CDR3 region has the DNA TGCAGCGTTGAAGCCGCACAGGGAATGAACACTGAAGCTTTCTTT. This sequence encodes CSVEAAQGMNTEAFF.